This is a list of T cell receptor beta chains from one sample in a study of vaccination effects on CD4 cells after COVID-19. For these receptors, no antigen is known. Data came from immunoSEQ multiplex PCR; TCRdb stores just in-frame clones and leaves some out. The sample carries 65,000 to 90,000 clones, under 85% recorded once. Sequenced material: CD4+ T cells from PBMCs cultured with HCoV-NL63 spike peptides, taken before COVID-19 vaccination. These receptors all come from a human donor who received a COVID-19 vaccine. Both conserved end residues are part of each CDR3. The D gene is left open where the match is weak. Clone size appears in some rows only: once, few, many, or a class for an expanded clone.

clone_size: NA
d_call: NA
v_call: TRBV9
j_call: TRBJ2-3
cdr3_nt: TGTGCCAGCAGCGTAGGTTCAGGGTTGGCAGATACGCAGTATTTT
cdr3_aa: CASSVGSGLADTQYF

clone_size: NA
d_call: NA
v_call: TRBV28
j_call: TRBJ2-1
cdr3_nt: TGTGCCAGCAGTTTAGCAGGAAACTACAATGAGCAGTTCTTC
cdr3_aa: CASSLAGNYNEQFF

clone_size: NA
d_call: TRBD2
v_call: TRBV7-8
j_call: TRBJ2-1
cdr3_nt: TGTGCCAGCAGCTCGAAGCGGGGGAACACCCCCTACAATGAGCAGTTCTTC
cdr3_aa: CASSSKRGNTPYNEQFF

clone_size: NA
d_call: NA
v_call: TRBV6-5
j_call: TRBJ2-6
cdr3_nt: TGTGCCAGCAACTCATGGGCCTCTGGGGCCAACGTCCTGACTTTC
cdr3_aa: CASNSWASGANVLTF

clone_size: NA
d_call: TRBD1
v_call: TRBV7-2
j_call: TRBJ1-2
cdr3_nt: TGTGCCAGCAGCTTGGACAGGGCCATCTATGGCTACACCTTC
cdr3_aa: CASSLDRAIYGYTF

clone_size: NA
d_call: NA
v_call: TRBV18
j_call: TRBJ1-1
cdr3_nt: TGTGCCAGCTCACGGGGAATGGGCACTGAAGCTTTCTTT
cdr3_aa: CASSRGMGTEAFF

clone_size: NA
d_call: NA
v_call: TRBV5-1
j_call: TRBJ1-4
cdr3_nt: TGCGCCAGCAGCTCCCAGACTTCTAATGAAAAACTGTTTTTT
cdr3_aa: CASSSQTSNEKLFF

clone_size: few
d_call: NA
v_call: TRBV6-2/TRBV6-3
j_call: TRBJ2-1
cdr3_nt: TGTGCCAGCAGTAGTCGAACAGGGAGCTCCTACAATGAGCAGTTCTTC
cdr3_aa: CASSSRTGSSYNEQFF

clone_size: NA
d_call: NA
v_call: TRBV6-4
j_call: TRBJ2-2
cdr3_nt: TGTGCCAGCAGTGACTACTTGGGGGGAACCACCGGGGAGCTGTTTTTT
cdr3_aa: CASSDYLGGTTGELFF

clone_size: NA
d_call: TRBD1
v_call: TRBV5-1
j_call: TRBJ2-5
cdr3_nt: TGCGCCAGCAGCTTTGGTGGACAGGGGCAAGAGACCCAGTACTTC
cdr3_aa: CASSFGGQGQETQYF

clone_size: NA
d_call: TRBD2
v_call: TRBV5-6
j_call: TRBJ2-1
cdr3_nt: TGTGCCAGCAGCTTTATCGGCGGGGGGAGGACCTACAATGAGCAGTTCTTC
cdr3_aa: CASSFIGGGRTYNEQFF

clone_size: NA
d_call: NA
v_call: TRBV24-1
j_call: TRBJ1-5
cdr3_nt: TGTGCCACCAGCGGAGGGACATCCCTGACCCCCTCCAATCAGCCCCAGCATTTT
cdr3_aa: CATSGGTSLTPSNQPQHF

clone_size: few
d_call: TRBD1
v_call: TRBV27
j_call: TRBJ2-1
cdr3_nt: TGTGCCAGCAATCGGGACAGGGGAGAGGAGCAGTTCTTC
cdr3_aa: CASNRDRGEEQFF

clone_size: NA
d_call: NA
v_call: TRBV24-1
j_call: TRBJ2-6
cdr3_nt: TGTGCCACCAGTGAGTCGGGGGCCAACGTCCTGACTTTC
cdr3_aa: CATSESGANVLTF

clone_size: NA
d_call: NA
v_call: TRBV28
j_call: TRBJ1-2
cdr3_nt: TGTGCCAGCAGCCCCGACCGCGTAATCTCCACCTTC
cdr3_aa: CASSPDRVISTF

clone_size: few
d_call: NA
v_call: TRBV20-1
j_call: TRBJ1-2
cdr3_nt: TGCAGTGCTAGTAGACCCCAAGAAGCTAACTATGGCTACACCTTC
cdr3_aa: CSASRPQEANYGYTF

clone_size: NA
d_call: NA
v_call: TRBV6-2/TRBV6-3
j_call: TRBJ1-2
cdr3_nt: TGTGCCAGCAGCTCGACAGACTTCTATGGCTACACCTTC
cdr3_aa: CASSSTDFYGYTF

clone_size: NA
d_call: NA
v_call: TRBV30
j_call: TRBJ1-3
cdr3_nt: TGTGCCTGGAGTCCTGCATGGGGAAACACCATATATTTT
cdr3_aa: CAWSPAWGNTIYF

clone_size: NA
d_call: TRBD1
v_call: TRBV7-3
j_call: TRBJ2-1
cdr3_nt: TGTGCCAGCAGCTTAGGGACAGCGCCATACAATGAGCAGTTCTTC
cdr3_aa: CASSLGTAPYNEQFF

clone_size: few
d_call: NA
v_call: TRBV24-1
j_call: TRBJ2-3
cdr3_nt: TGTGCCACCAGTGATGCCCCGGCGGCTGCAGATACGCAGTATTTT
cdr3_aa: CATSDAPAAADTQYF

clone_size: NA
d_call: NA
v_call: TRBV4-3
j_call: TRBJ1-2
cdr3_nt: TGCGCCAGCAGCCAAGCTCGGTCCCCGGGAGGCTACACCTTC
cdr3_aa: CASSQARSPGGYTF

clone_size: few
d_call: NA
v_call: TRBV18
j_call: TRBJ2-6
cdr3_nt: TGTGCCAGCCAATGGGCTGGGGCCAACGTCCTGACTTTC
cdr3_aa: CASQWAGANVLTF

clone_size: NA
d_call: NA
v_call: TRBV24-1
j_call: TRBJ2-3
cdr3_nt: TGTGCCACCAGTGATCGATCGACTGGAAGCACAGATACGCAGTATTTT
cdr3_aa: CATSDRSTGSTDTQYF

clone_size: NA
d_call: TRBD1
v_call: TRBV7-3
j_call: TRBJ2-1
cdr3_nt: TGTGCCAGCAGCCCTCAGGGACAGGCGAGCTCCTACAATGAGCAGTTCTTC
cdr3_aa: CASSPQGQASSYNEQFF

clone_size: NA
d_call: NA
v_call: TRBV11-2
j_call: TRBJ1-4
cdr3_nt: TGTGCCAGCAGCCCCCAGAGGGGCGTTTGGGAAAAACTGTTTTTT
cdr3_aa: CASSPQRGVWEKLFF

clone_size: once
d_call: TRBD2
v_call: TRBV6-5
j_call: TRBJ2-5
cdr3_nt: TGTGCCAGCAGCATAGCGGGGGAGGGAGAGACCCAGTACTTC
cdr3_aa: CASSIAGEGETQYF

clone_size: NA
d_call: NA
v_call: TRBV6-6
j_call: TRBJ1-2
cdr3_nt: TGTGCCAGCGCACCTCGAGAGGGAGATGGCTACACCTTC
cdr3_aa: CASAPREGDGYTF

clone_size: NA
d_call: NA
v_call: TRBV6-1
j_call: TRBJ2-6
cdr3_nt: TGTGCCAGCAGTGAAGCTAGGGCAGGGGAGATACGGGCTGGGGCCAACGTCCTGACTTTC
cdr3_aa: CASSEARAGEIRAGANVLTF

clone_size: NA
d_call: TRBD2
v_call: TRBV24-1
j_call: TRBJ2-3
cdr3_nt: TGTGCCACCAGTGATTTGCACGGGGGGGCAGCAGATACGCAGTATTTT
cdr3_aa: CATSDLHGGAADTQYF

clone_size: NA
d_call: NA
v_call: TRBV5-1
j_call: TRBJ1-1
cdr3_nt: TGCGCCAGCCGCCAGGGCCGGACTGAAGCTTTCTTT
cdr3_aa: CASRQGRTEAFF

clone_size: NA
d_call: NA
v_call: TRBV2
j_call: TRBJ2-3
cdr3_nt: TGTGCCAGCAGTGCCGGACAGACAGATACGCAGTATTTT
cdr3_aa: CASSAGQTDTQYF

clone_size: NA
d_call: TRBD1
v_call: TRBV5-8
j_call: TRBJ2-3
cdr3_nt: TGTGCCAGCCCTACCATGGGGACAGCGAGCACAGATACGCAGTATTTT
cdr3_aa: CASPTMGTASTDTQYF

clone_size: few
d_call: NA
v_call: TRBV2
j_call: TRBJ2-2
cdr3_nt: TGTGCCAGCAGGAGGGCGACAGGGAACACCGGGGAGCTGTTTTTT
cdr3_aa: CASRRATGNTGELFF

clone_size: once
d_call: TRBD1
v_call: TRBV14
j_call: TRBJ1-2
cdr3_nt: TGTGCCAGCAGCAAGATCCGGGACAGGGGGTCTAGTAGCTATGGCTACACCTTC
cdr3_aa: CASSKIRDRGSSSYGYTF

clone_size: NA
d_call: NA
v_call: TRBV5-1
j_call: TRBJ1-1
cdr3_nt: TGCGCCAGCAGCCTGACCGCGGGGAAGACTGAAGCTTTCTTT
cdr3_aa: CASSLTAGKTEAFF

clone_size: NA
d_call: NA
v_call: TRBV6-5
j_call: TRBJ1-1
cdr3_nt: TGTGCCAGCACCGTAGGCATGAACACTGAAGCTTTCTTT
cdr3_aa: CASTVGMNTEAFF

clone_size: few
d_call: NA
v_call: TRBV18
j_call: TRBJ1-1
cdr3_nt: TGTGCCAGCTCACCGCAGGGCCTGAACACTGAAGCTTTCTTT
cdr3_aa: CASSPQGLNTEAFF

clone_size: NA
d_call: TRBD1
v_call: TRBV18
j_call: TRBJ1-1
cdr3_nt: TGTGCCAGCTCCCCACAGGGGGCGGACACTGAAGCTTTCTTT
cdr3_aa: CASSPQGADTEAFF

clone_size: NA
d_call: NA
v_call: TRBV12-5
j_call: TRBJ2-2
cdr3_nt: NA
cdr3_aa: CASGKHSGGRRAGELFF

clone_size: NA
d_call: TRBD1
v_call: TRBV7-8
j_call: TRBJ1-5
cdr3_nt: TGTGCCAGCAGCTGGACAGGGGGTATTCAGCCCCAGCATTTT
cdr3_aa: CASSWTGGIQPQHF

clone_size: NA
d_call: NA
v_call: TRBV19
j_call: TRBJ2-1
cdr3_nt: TGTGCCAGTAGTCACTCTGGGGACGGTAAATTCTACAATGAGCAGTTCTTC
cdr3_aa: CASSHSGDGKFYNEQFF

clone_size: NA
d_call: NA
v_call: TRBV5-1
j_call: TRBJ2-6
cdr3_nt: TGCGCCAGCAGCACAACTTTTCAGGGTTCTGGGGCCAACGTCCTGACTTTC
cdr3_aa: CASSTTFQGSGANVLTF

clone_size: NA
d_call: NA
v_call: TRBV18
j_call: TRBJ1-2
cdr3_nt: TGTGCCAGCTCACCGGGACAAACTAACTATGGCTACACCTTC
cdr3_aa: CASSPGQTNYGYTF

clone_size: NA
d_call: NA
v_call: TRBV19
j_call: TRBJ1-5
cdr3_nt: TGTGCCAGCCAAGGGGGGGGAAGACAGCCCCAGCATTTT
cdr3_aa: CASQGGGRQPQHF

clone_size: NA
d_call: NA
v_call: TRBV2
j_call: TRBJ1-1
cdr3_nt: TGTGCCAGCGGGAGGTACTCCTACACTGAAGCTTTCTTT
cdr3_aa: CASGRYSYTEAFF

clone_size: few
d_call: NA
v_call: TRBV18
j_call: TRBJ1-4
cdr3_nt: TGTGCCAGCTCAATGGGACTGCCAAATGAAAAACTGTTTTTT
cdr3_aa: CASSMGLPNEKLFF

clone_size: NA
d_call: NA
v_call: TRBV2
j_call: TRBJ1-5
cdr3_nt: TGTGCCAGCAGTGAAGTTGGGGGGGCGCAGCCCCAGCATTTT
cdr3_aa: CASSEVGGAQPQHF

clone_size: NA
d_call: TRBD1
v_call: TRBV28
j_call: TRBJ1-5
cdr3_nt: TGTGCCAGCACCGAGGGACAGTCCCTTGGTCCCCAGCATTTT
cdr3_aa: CASTEGQSLGPQHF

clone_size: NA
d_call: NA
v_call: TRBV5-6
j_call: TRBJ1-1
cdr3_nt: TGTGCCAGCAGCCCCCGGTTAGGGGTAATTCCCACTGAAGCTTTCTTT
cdr3_aa: CASSPRLGVIPTEAFF

clone_size: NA
d_call: NA
v_call: TRBV9
j_call: TRBJ2-1
cdr3_nt: TGTGCCAGCAGCGTAGCTGAGTATGGTGAGCAGTTCTTC
cdr3_aa: CASSVAEYGEQFF

clone_size: NA
d_call: NA
v_call: TRBV4-3
j_call: TRBJ1-4
cdr3_nt: TGCGCCAGCAGCCAAGAGAGGGGCAGTCGAGAAAAACTGTTTTTT
cdr3_aa: CASSQERGSREKLFF

clone_size: NA
d_call: TRBD1
v_call: TRBV25-1
j_call: TRBJ2-5
cdr3_nt: TGTGCCAGCAGGGGACAGGGGAAGACCCAGTACTTC
cdr3_aa: CASRGQGKTQYF

clone_size: NA
d_call: NA
v_call: TRBV12-3/TRBV12-4
j_call: TRBJ1-5
cdr3_nt: TGTGCCAGCAGTTTAAGTAGCAATCAGCCCCAGCATTTT
cdr3_aa: CASSLSSNQPQHF

clone_size: NA
d_call: NA
v_call: TRBV19
j_call: TRBJ2-5
cdr3_nt: TGTGCCAGTAAAGCCCGGACAGCCCAAGAGACCCAGTACTTC
cdr3_aa: CASKARTAQETQYF

clone_size: NA
d_call: NA
v_call: TRBV7-2
j_call: TRBJ2-5
cdr3_nt: TGTGCCAGCAGCTTCGGGGGGCCCCGAGAGACCCAGTACTTC
cdr3_aa: CASSFGGPRETQYF

clone_size: NA
d_call: NA
v_call: TRBV4-1
j_call: TRBJ1-2
cdr3_nt: TGCGCCAGCAGCCAAGTCCAACGGGGACTGAAACCTTGGGGCTATGGCTACACCTTC
cdr3_aa: CASSQVQRGLKPWGYGYTF

clone_size: few
d_call: NA
v_call: TRBV4-1
j_call: TRBJ1-2
cdr3_nt: TGCGCCAGCAGCCACCCCGACAGACCTAACTATGGCTACACCTTC
cdr3_aa: CASSHPDRPNYGYTF